This T cell receptor (beta chain) was observed in a study of control samples from healthy donors and cancer patients. Sequenced by immunoSEQ multiplex PCR; TCRdb stores in-frame clones only, minus some. The table includes about 100,000 clones, roughly 90% detected once. The CDR3 consists of 15 residues. Germline CDR1 MNHEY, CDR2 SMNVEV (reference sequence). Trimming removed 2 bases from V and 2 bases from J; junction bases left unmatched: 6. The sequenced material came from blood. This clonotype was obtained from a woman aged 50 to 60 in good health. The chain couples TRBV27 to TRBJ2-7; 7 bases align to TRBD1. CDR3 bases: TGTGCCAGCAGTTTAACGCCAGACAGGGCCTACGAGCAGTACTTC. Its protein product is CASSLTPDRAYEQYF.